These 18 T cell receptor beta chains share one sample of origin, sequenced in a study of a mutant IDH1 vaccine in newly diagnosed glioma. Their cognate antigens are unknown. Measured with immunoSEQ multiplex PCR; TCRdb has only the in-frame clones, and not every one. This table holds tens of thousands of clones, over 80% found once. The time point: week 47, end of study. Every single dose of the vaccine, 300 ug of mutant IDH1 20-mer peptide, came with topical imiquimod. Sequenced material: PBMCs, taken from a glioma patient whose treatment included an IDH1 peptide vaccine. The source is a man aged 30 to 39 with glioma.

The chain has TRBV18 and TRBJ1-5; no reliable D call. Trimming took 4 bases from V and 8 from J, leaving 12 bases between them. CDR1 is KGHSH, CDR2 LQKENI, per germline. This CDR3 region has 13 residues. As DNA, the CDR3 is TGTGCCAGCTCACTTACGCATGGTGAGCCCCAGCATTTT. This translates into CASSLTHGEPQHF.

The CDR3 region has the DNA TGTGCCAGTGGAACTAACAGGGGCTTGAACACTGAAGCTTTCTTT. It specifies CASGTNRGLNTEAFF. The V call is TRBV19, the J call TRBJ1-1, with 7 positions matching TRBD1. The junction had 9 bases not matched to a gene; V was cut back by 8 bases and J by 0 bases. The CDR3 covers 15 residues. The germline CDR1 and CDR2 sequences are LNHDA and SQIVND (reference sequence).

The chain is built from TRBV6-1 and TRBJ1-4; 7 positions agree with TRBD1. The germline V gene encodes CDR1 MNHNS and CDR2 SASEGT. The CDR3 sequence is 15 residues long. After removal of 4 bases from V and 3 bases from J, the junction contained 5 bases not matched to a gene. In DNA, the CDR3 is TGTGCCAGCAGTGTCAGGGGGATTGCTAATGAAAAACTGTTTTTT. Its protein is CASSVRGIANEKLFF.

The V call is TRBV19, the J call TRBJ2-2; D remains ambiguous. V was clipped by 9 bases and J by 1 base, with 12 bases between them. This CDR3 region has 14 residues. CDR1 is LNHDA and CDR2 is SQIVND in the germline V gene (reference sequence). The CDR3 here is CASAIGVNTGELFF. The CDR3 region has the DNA TGTGCCAGCGCAATCGGCGTGAACACCGGGGAGCTGTTTTTT.

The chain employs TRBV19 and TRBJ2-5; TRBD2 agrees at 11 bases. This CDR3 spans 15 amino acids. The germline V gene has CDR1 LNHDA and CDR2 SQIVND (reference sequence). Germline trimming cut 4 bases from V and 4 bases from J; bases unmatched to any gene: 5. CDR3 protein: CASSTHTSGGETQYF. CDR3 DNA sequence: TGTGCCAGTAGTACCCATACTAGCGGGGGAGAGACCCAGTACTTC.

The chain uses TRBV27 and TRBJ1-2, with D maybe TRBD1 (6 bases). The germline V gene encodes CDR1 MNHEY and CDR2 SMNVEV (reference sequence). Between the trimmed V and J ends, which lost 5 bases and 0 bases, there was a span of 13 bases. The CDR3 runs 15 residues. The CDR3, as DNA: TGTGCCAGCAGTCCAACGACAGGAGCTAACTATGGCTACACCTTC. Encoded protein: CASSPTTGANYGYTF.

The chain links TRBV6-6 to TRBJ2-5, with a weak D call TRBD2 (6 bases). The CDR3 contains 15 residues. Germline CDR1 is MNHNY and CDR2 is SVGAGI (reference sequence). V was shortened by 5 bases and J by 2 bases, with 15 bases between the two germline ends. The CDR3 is CASSTGGTLQETQYF. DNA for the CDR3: TGTGCCAGCAGTACCGGCGGGACTCTTCAAGAGACCCAGTACTTC.

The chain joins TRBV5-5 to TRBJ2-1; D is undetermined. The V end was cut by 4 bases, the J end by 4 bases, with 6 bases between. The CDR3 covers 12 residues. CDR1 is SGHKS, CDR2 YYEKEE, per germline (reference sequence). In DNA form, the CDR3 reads TGTGCCAGCAGCGTCCGGTACAATGAGCAGTTCTTC. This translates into CASSVRYNEQFF.

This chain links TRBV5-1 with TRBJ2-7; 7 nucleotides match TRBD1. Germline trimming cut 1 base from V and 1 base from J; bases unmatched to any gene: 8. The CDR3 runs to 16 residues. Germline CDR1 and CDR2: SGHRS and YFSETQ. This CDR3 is CASSLSPGTASYEQYF. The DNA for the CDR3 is TGCGCCAGCAGCTTGTCTCCCGGGACAGCATCCTACGAGCAGTACTTC.

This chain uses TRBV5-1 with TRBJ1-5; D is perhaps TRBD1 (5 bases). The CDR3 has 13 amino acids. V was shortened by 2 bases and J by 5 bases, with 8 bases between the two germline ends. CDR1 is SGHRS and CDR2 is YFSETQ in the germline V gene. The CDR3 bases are TGCGCCAGCAGCTTTCAGGGTGATCAGCCCCAGCATTTT. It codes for CASSFQGDQPQHF.

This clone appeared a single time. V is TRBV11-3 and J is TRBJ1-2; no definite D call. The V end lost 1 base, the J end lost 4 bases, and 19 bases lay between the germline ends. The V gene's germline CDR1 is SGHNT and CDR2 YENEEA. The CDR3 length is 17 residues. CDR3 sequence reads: CASSLVGRTTRPYGYTF. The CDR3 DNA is TGTGCCAGCAGCTTAGTGGGAAGGACCACTCGGCCCTATGGCTACACCTTC.

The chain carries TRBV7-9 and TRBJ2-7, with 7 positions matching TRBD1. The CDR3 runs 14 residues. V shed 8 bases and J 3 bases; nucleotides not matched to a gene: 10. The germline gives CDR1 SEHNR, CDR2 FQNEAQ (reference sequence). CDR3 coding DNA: TGTGCCAGCGGAGTGGGACAGATTTACTACGAGCAGTACTTC. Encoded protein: CASGVGQIYYEQYF. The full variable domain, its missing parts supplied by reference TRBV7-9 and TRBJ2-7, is DTGVSQNPRHKITKRGQNVTFRCDPISEHNRLYWYRQTLGQGPEFLTYFQNEAQLEKSRLLSDRFSAERPKGSFSTLEIQRTEQGDSAMYLCASGVGQIYYEQYFGPGTRLTVT.

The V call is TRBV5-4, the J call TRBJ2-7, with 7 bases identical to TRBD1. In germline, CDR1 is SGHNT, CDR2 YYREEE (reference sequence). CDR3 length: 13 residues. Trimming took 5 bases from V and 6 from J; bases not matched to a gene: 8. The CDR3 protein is CASSEGQSSEQYF. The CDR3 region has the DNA TGTGCCAGCAGTGAGGGACAGTCTTCCGAGCAGTACTTC.

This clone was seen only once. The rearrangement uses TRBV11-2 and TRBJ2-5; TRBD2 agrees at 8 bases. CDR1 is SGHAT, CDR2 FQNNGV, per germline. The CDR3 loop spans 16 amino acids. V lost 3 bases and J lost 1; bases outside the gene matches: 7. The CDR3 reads CASSFVGGGPQETQYF. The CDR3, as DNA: TGTGCCAGCAGCTTTGTGGGCGGGGGGCCCCAAGAGACCCAGTACTTC.

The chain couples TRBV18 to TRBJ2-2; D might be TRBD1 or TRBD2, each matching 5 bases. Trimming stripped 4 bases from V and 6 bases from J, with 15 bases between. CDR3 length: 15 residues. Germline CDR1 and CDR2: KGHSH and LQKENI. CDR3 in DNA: TGTGCCAGCTCACTCTGGGACGCACGGTCCGGGGAGCTGTTTTTT. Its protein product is CASSLWDARSGELFF.

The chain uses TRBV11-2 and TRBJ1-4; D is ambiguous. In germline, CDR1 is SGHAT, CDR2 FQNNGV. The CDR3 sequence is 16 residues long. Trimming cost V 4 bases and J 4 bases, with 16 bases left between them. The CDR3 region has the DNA TGTGCCAGCAGCTATATTCTGGGAAAGGGTAATGAAAAACTGTTTTTT. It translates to CASSYILGKGNEKLFF.

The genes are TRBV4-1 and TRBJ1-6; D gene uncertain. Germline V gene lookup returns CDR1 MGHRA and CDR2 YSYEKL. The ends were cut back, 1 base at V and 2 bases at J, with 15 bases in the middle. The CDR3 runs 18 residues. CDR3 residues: CASSQVFGSAAYNSPLHF. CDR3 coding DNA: TGCGCCAGCAGCCAAGTGTTTGGGTCCGCGGCCTATAATTCACCCCTCCACTTT.

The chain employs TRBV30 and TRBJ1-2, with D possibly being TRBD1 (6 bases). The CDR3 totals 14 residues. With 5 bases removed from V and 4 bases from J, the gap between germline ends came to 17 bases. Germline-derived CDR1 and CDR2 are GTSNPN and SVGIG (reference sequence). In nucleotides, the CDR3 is TGTGCCTGGGGAACAGGGTTTTCTTCCTATGGCTACACCTTC. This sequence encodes CAWGTGFSSYGYTF.